A single sample is the source of the 25 T cell receptor beta chains below, sequenced in a study of shared clonotypes between healthy human individuals. Sequencing used immunoSEQ multiplex PCR; TCRdb keeps in-frame clones, though not all of them. The sample holds more than 450,000 clones; 70% to 80% are singletons and the top ten take under 15%. The sequenced sample consisted of PBMCs. Receptors were obtained from a woman between 40 and 50 years old in good health. Some clones in this sample may be carry-over from other donors' samples.

The chain combines TRBV10-3 with TRBJ1-2; maybe TRBD1 (6 bases). The CDR3 has 15 amino acids. V lost 4 bases, J lost 0 bases, and 12 bases lay in between. CDR1 is ENHRY and CDR2 is SYGVKD in the germline V gene. The CDR3 sequence: CAISGGHRANYGYTF. In DNA, the CDR3 is TGTGCCATCAGTGGGGGACACCGAGCTAACTATGGCTACACCTTC.

This clone was observed a handful of times. Other DNA sequences in this specimen translate into the identical CDR3. V gene TRBV19 combines with J gene TRBJ2-7, with TRBD2 as a possible D gene (6 bases). This CDR3 has 12 amino acids. The germline V gene encodes CDR1 LNHDA and CDR2 SQIVND (reference sequence). The V and J ends lost 4 bases and 3 bases respectively, with 7 bases between them. CDR3 residues: CASSTGSYEQYF. The CDR3 DNA reads TGTGCCAGTAGTACCGGGAGCTACGAGCAGTACTTC.

This clone was seen a single time. V is TRBV19 and J is TRBJ1-6, with D perhaps matching TRBD1 (5 bases). The CDR3 is 14 amino acids. The germline V and J ends were trimmed by 5 bases and 13 bases, with 18 bases remaining between them. Germline loops: CDR1 LNHDA, CDR2 SQIVND (reference sequence). The CDR3 sequence is CASSVSLRDYPLHF. CDR3 in DNA: TGTGCCAGTAGTGTATCACTCCGGGACTACCCCCTCCACTTT.

This sequence joins TRBV28 and TRBJ2-1, with D possibly being TRBD2 (6 bases). The CDR3 totals 12 residues. V was clipped by 6 bases and J by 7 bases, with 10 bases between them. Germline CDR1 is MDHEN and CDR2 is SYDVKM. The CDR3: CASSRLVNEQFF. The CDR3 coding sequence is TGTGCCAGCAGCAGACTAGTGAATGAGCAGTTCTTC.

There are many counts of this clone. Other DNA sequences in the sample encode the same CDR3. This chain joins TRBV14 and TRBJ2-7; 8 nucleotides match TRBD1. Germline V lookup: CDR1 SGHDN, CDR2 FVKESK. The CDR3 loop spans 14 amino acids. J was trimmed by 4 bases and V by 6 bases; bases with no gene match: 8. The CDR3 reads CASSAGTGKYEQYF. As DNA, the CDR3 is TGTGCCAGCAGTGCCGGGACAGGAAAGTACGAGCAGTACTTC. Together with reference TRBV14 and TRBJ2-7, the CDR3 gives the full variable domain: EAGVTQFPSHSVIEKGQTVTLRCDPISGHDNLYWYRRVMGKEIKFLLHFVKESKQDESGMPNNRFLAERTGGTYSTLKVQPAELEDSGVYFCASSAGTGKYEQYFGPGTRLTVT.

The genes are TRBV18 and TRBJ2-1; the match to TRBD1 covers 9 bases. CDR1 and CDR2 (germline): KGHSH, LQKENI. The trim removed 4 bases at V and 4 bases at J, leaving 5 bases unmatched. This CDR3 has 15 residues. The chain's CDR3 is CASSQWTGAYNEQFF. The CDR3 DNA reads as TGTGCCAGCTCACAATGGACAGGGGCTTACAATGAGCAGTTCTTC.

The CDR3 DNA reads as TGTGCCAGCAGCCCGACAGGGGGTGTCGGCTACACCTTC. This sequence encodes CASSPTGGVGYTF. This chain links TRBV7-3 with TRBJ1-2; 9 nucleotides agree with TRBD1. The CDR3 sequence is 13 residues long. V shed 5 bases, J shed 8 bases, and the junction held 6 bases outside the gene matches. Germline loops: CDR1 SGHTA, CDR2 FQGTGA.

J is TRBJ2-7 and V is TRBV5-5; D not certain. The length of the CDR3 is 16 residues. Trimming removed 0 bases from V and 1 base from J, with 14 bases in between. The germline V gene encodes CDR1 SGHKS and CDR2 YYEKEE (reference sequence). The CDR3: CASSLAADLFSYEQYF. The CDR3 nucleotides read TGTGCCAGCAGCTTGGCGGCAGACCTATTTTCCTACGAGCAGTACTTC.

This clone has more than one count but fewer than ten. The chain recombines TRBV5-4 with TRBJ2-7; 12 nucleotides line up with TRBD2. CDR1 is SGHNT, CDR2 YYREEE, per germline (reference sequence). Trimming removed 0 bases from V and 4 bases from J; junction bases left unmatched: 11. The CDR3 extends over 18 amino acids. CDR3 DNA sequence: TGTGCCAGCAGCTTGGTAACGCTAGCGGGAGGGTCGCTGTACGAGCAGTACTTC. Its protein product is CASSLVTLAGGSLYEQYF. Drawing the rest from reference TRBV5-4 and TRBJ2-7, the complete variable domain is ETGVTQSPTHLIKTRGQQVTLRCSSQSGHNTVSWYQQALGQGPQFIFQYYREEENGRGNFPPRFSGLQFPNYSSELNVNALELDDSALYLCASSLVTLAGGSLYEQYFGPGTRLTVT.

This clone was found once. The chain recombines TRBV4-1 with TRBJ2-7; TRBD1 matches at 7 bases. From germline, CDR1 is MGHRA and CDR2 YSYEKL. The CDR3 spans 14 residues. V was clipped by 3 bases and J by 2 bases; unmatched bases: 4. The CDR3 spells CASSHQGVAYEQYF. The CDR3 DNA reads TGCGCCAGCAGCCATCAGGGGGTGGCCTACGAGCAGTACTTC.

The rearrangement uses TRBV27 and TRBJ1-1; 8 positions match TRBD1. CDR1 is MNHEY, CDR2 SMNVEV, per germline (reference sequence). The CDR3 covers 16 residues. Trimming removed 0 bases from V and 1 base from J; junction bases left unmatched: 4. The CDR3 bases are TGTGCCAGCAGTTTATCGATTACAGGGGGGAACACTGAAGCTTTCTTT. It is translated as CASSLSITGGNTEAFF.

The chain uses TRBV7-2 and TRBJ2-2; D is uncertain. The germline V and J ends were trimmed by 7 bases and 0 bases, with 6 bases remaining between them. This CDR3 has 13 amino acids. CDR1 is SGHTA and CDR2 is FQGNSA in the germline V gene. The chain's CDR3 is CASKQANTGELFF. CDR3 nucleotides: TGTGCCAGCAAACAAGCGAACACCGGGGAGCTGTTTTTT. Supplemented by reference TRBV7-2 and TRBJ2-2, the full variable domain reads GAGVSQSPSNKVTEKGKDVELRCDPISGHTALYWYRQSLGQGLEFLIYFQGNSAPDKSGLPSDRFSAERTGGSVSTLTIQRTQQEDSAVYLCASKQANTGELFFGEGSRLTVL.

The rearrangement links TRBV4-1 to TRBJ1-1, with TRBD1 matching over 8 bases. V shed 4 bases, J shed 2 bases, and the junction held 12 bases outside the gene matches. Germline V gene lookup returns CDR1 MGHRA and CDR2 YSYEKL. The CDR3 sequence is 17 residues long. The CDR3 is CASSLRTGPFGNTEAFF. CDR3 coding DNA: TGCGCCAGCAGCCTTCGGACAGGGCCTTTTGGAAACACTGAAGCTTTCTTT.

The chain carries TRBV6-6 and TRBJ1-2; no reliable D call. The CDR3 length is 12 residues. CDR1 MNHNY and CDR2 SVGAGI come from the germline V gene (reference sequence). Trimming cost V 2 bases and J 8 bases, with 9 bases left between them. The CDR3 loop is CASSYGFGGYTF. The CDR3 DNA sequence: TGTGCCAGCAGTTACGGCTTTGGAGGCTACACCTTC.

This clone came up once. V and J are TRBV6-4 and TRBJ2-1; 11 bases match TRBD2. Germline V CDR1 and CDR2: MRHNA, SNTAGT. V was pared by 0 bases and J by 10 bases, with 5 bases of the junction left unmatched. The CDR3 length is 15 residues. The CDR3 sequence: CASSDSVAGGQEQFF. The DNA of the CDR3 is TGTGCCAGCAGTGACTCGGTAGCGGGAGGGCAGGAGCAGTTCTTC.

V and J are TRBV10-3 and TRBJ2-7; D not certain. The CDR3 covers 15 residues. Germline V gene sequence: CDR1 ENHRY, CDR2 SYGVKD. Trimming stripped 5 bases from V and 3 bases from J, with 17 bases between. Written as DNA, the CDR3 is TGTGCCATCAGTCCGTCCACTTCTATTATCTACGAGCAGTACTTC. This encodes CAISPSTSIIYEQYF.

This clone appeared a few times. J is TRBJ2-1 and V is TRBV2, with D tentatively TRBD2 (5 bases). The V and J ends lost 7 bases and 6 bases respectively, with 13 bases between them. CDR1 SNHLY and CDR2 FYNNEI come from the germline V gene. The CDR3 runs to 13 residues. Here the CDR3 reads CASKRVSLNEQFF. The CDR3 nucleotides read TGTGCCAGCAAGAGGGTCTCCCTCAATGAGCAGTTCTTC.

CDR3 nucleotide sequence: TGCAGCGTTGGCAGGACAAGCACAGATACGCAGTATTTT. Translation: CSVGRTSTDTQYF. The chain uses TRBV29-1 and TRBJ2-3; D perhaps matches TRBD1 (5 bases). This CDR3 has 13 residues. Trimming took off 4 bases at V and 0 bases at J, with 8 bases between the two ends. Per germline, CDR1 SQVTM and CDR2 ANQGSEA.

This rearrangement joins TRBV11-2 to TRBJ2-7; D is tentatively TRBD1 or TRBD2 (6 bases each). Germline CDR1 and CDR2: SGHAT and FQNNGV. Trimming took 2 bases from V and 4 from J, leaving 12 bases between them. The CDR3 has 14 residues. The CDR3 DNA reads TGTGCCAGCAGCTTAATAGGGGGGCGGTACGAGCAGTACTTC. As protein: CASSLIGGRYEQYF. The full variable domain, in which reference TRBV11-2 and TRBJ2-7 provide the parts outside the CDR3, is EAGVAQSPRYKIIEKRQSVAFWCNPISGHATLYWYQQILGQGPKLLIQFQNNGVVDDSQLPKDRFSAERLKGVDSTLKIQPAKLEDSAVYLCASSLIGGRYEQYFGPGTRLTVT.

The rearrangement uses TRBV27 and TRBJ1-5; D call uncertain. V was clipped by 4 bases and J by 0 bases, with 10 bases between them. The germline gives CDR1 MNHEY, CDR2 SMNVEV (reference sequence). The CDR3 is made up of 15 amino acids. CDR3 residues: CASSSRSNSNQPQHF. CDR3 bases: TGTGCCAGCAGTTCACGAAGTAATAGCAATCAGCCCCAGCATTTT.

The chain recombines TRBV2 with TRBJ1-1; D unresolved. The CDR3 covers 12 residues. CDR1 SNHLY and CDR2 FYNNEI come from the germline V gene. The germline V and J ends were trimmed by 3 bases and 5 bases, with 7 bases remaining between them. DNA for the CDR3: TGTGCCAGCAGTGAGGGGTGGACTGAAGCTTTCTTT. It is translated as CASSEGWTEAFF.

V is TRBV7-8 and J is TRBJ2-1; D not certain. The CDR3 has 12 amino acids. CDR1 SGHVS and CDR2 FQNEAQ come from the germline V gene. Trimming shortened V by 5 bases and J by 8 bases, and 10 bases separated the two germline ends. The CDR3 loop reads CASSKTEHEQFF. CDR3 DNA sequence: TGTGCCAGCAGCAAAACAGAGCATGAGCAGTTCTTC.

The genes are TRBV9 and TRBJ2-2; TRBD2 is a possible D gene (5 bases). V was shortened by 2 bases and J by 4 bases, with 9 bases between the two germline ends. The CDR3 length is 14 residues. CDR1 SGDLS and CDR2 YYNGEE come from the germline V gene. CDR3 protein: CASSVPGGTGELFF. The DNA of the CDR3 is TGTGCCAGCAGCGTCCCCGGAGGCACCGGGGAGCTGTTTTTT.

The rearrangement uses TRBV11-3 and TRBJ2-5; 13 bases match TRBD2. The CDR3 loop spans 15 amino acids. Germline V CDR1 and CDR2: SGHNT, YENEEA. The J segment lost 4 bases and the V segment lost 5 bases, leaving 4 bases of the junction unmatched. CDR3 protein: CASSAGLAGVETQYF. The CDR3 nucleotides read TGTGCCAGCAGCGCTGGACTAGCGGGAGTAGAGACCCAGTACTTC.

This clone was detected ten times or more. The rearrangement uses TRBV7-2 and TRBJ2-3; the match to TRBD1 covers 7 bases. Germline V lookup: CDR1 SGHTA, CDR2 FQGNSA. With 5 bases clipped from V and 7 bases from J, the junction kept 6 bases outside the gene matches. The CDR3 sequence is 13 residues long. CDR3 protein: CASSDRVRNTQYF. CDR3 coding DNA: TGTGCCAGCAGCGACAGGGTTCGCAATACGCAGTATTTT.